This TCR beta chain was sequenced during a study of PD-1 blockade in mismatch repair-deficient tumors. Study as a whole: Patients had eleven to twelve mismatch repair-deficient cancer types and were previously treated and progressing. Findings and caveats of the study: Tumor-resident clones, often absent from pretreatment blood, expanded after pembrolizumab and then contracted.

The length of the CDR3 is 16 residues. CDR1 is LNHDA, CDR2 SQIVND, per germline (reference sequence). All patients were mismatch repair deficient, assessed by either PCR or immunohistochemistry. TCRs were sequenced from a few patients responding to pembrolizumab. On this clone: Its antigen is unknown. One junction end does not reproduce the germline sequence, and a read error may be involved.

Generated by immunoSEQ multiplex PCR, the TCRdb table keeps only in-frame clones and is missing some. The table shows roughly 130,000 clones, with about 88% occurring only once. The J gene is TRBJ2-3, the V gene TRBV19, with 9 bases fitting TRBD1. The receptor was derived from an adult with mismatch repair-deficient cancer. The starting material was peripheral blood, obtained approximately 69 weeks after starting pembrolizumab. CDR3 in amino acids: CASRIGDREITDTQYF. The CDR3 DNA sequence: TGTGCCAGTAGGATAGGGGACAGGGAGATCACAGATACGCAGTATTTT.